This entry concerns a single TCR beta chain. Produced via immunoSEQ multiplex PCR; TCRdb's table is partial and in-frame only. This sample yields 62,000 or so clones, of which 80% to 90% are seen a single time; 1.4% belongs to the top ten. The record originates from a study of blood T cell repertoires in COVID-19. The wider study: Sites in the United States, Italy and Spain provided acute and convalescent COVID-19 samples. Nucleic acid was either cDNA or gDNA, and it came from T cells, B-cell-depleted T cells, or PBMCs.

V dropped 1 base and J dropped 1; count of bases not matched to a gene: 1. From germline, CDR1 is LGHNA and CDR2 YNFKEQ. The CDR3 is 15 amino acids. The origin of this receptor is a woman aged 60-70 years with acute or convalescent COVID-19. V is TRBV4-2 and J is TRBJ2-4, with 7 bases fitting TRBD1. The sample comprised peripheral blood. The DNA for the CDR3 is TGTGCCAGCAGCCAAGGGGGACAGGCCAAAAACATTCAGTACTTC. Encoded protein: CASSQGGQAKNIQYF.